The clone carrying this T cell receptor beta chain was observed once. The data derive from a study of blood T cell repertoires in COVID-19. Background on the study: The United States, Italy and Spain supplied acute and convalescent COVID-19 samples. In each case, the material was cDNA or gDNA derived from T cells, B-cell-depleted T cells, or PBMCs.

Per the study methods: Estimation of nucleated cell counts was performed using reference gene primer amplification. The protocol was immunoSEQ multiplex PCR, while the TCRdb copy is restricted to in-frame clones and leaves out a portion. V and J calls and clone size come straight from that table; D and trimming were deduced from the DNA. This sample has almost 300,000 clones, with 85% to 90% found just once. The sample taken for sequencing was peripheral blood. This clonotype originated in a woman aged 25-40 years with COVID-19, enrolled during active disease.

This CDR3 is CASSFQGRGYTF. The CDR3 DNA follows: TGTGCCAGCAGTTTTCAGGGTCGGGGCTACACCTTC. The chain uses TRBV12-3 or TRBV12-4 and TRBJ1-2, with D tentatively TRBD1 (5 bases). CDR3 size: 12 residues. V was clipped by 3 bases and J by 8 bases, with 10 bases between them.